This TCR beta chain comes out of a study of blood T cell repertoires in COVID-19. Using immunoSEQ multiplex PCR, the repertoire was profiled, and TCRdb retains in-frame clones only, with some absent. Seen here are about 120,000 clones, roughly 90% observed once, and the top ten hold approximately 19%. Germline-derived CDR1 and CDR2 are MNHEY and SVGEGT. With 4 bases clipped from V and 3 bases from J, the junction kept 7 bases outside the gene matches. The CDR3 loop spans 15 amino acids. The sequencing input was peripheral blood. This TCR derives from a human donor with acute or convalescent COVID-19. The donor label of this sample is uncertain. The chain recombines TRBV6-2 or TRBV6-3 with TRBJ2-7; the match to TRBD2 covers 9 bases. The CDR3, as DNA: TGTGCCAGCAGTTGGGATAGCGGGAGAGGCTACGAGCAGTACTTC. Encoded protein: CASSWDSGRGYEQYF.